Below are 21 T cell receptor beta chains sequenced from a single sample in a study of T-cell reconstitution after alpha-beta-depleted transplantation in children. As it was prepared, the TCRbeta library received unique molecular identifiers. TCRdb re-derived calls from the PCR reads in MiXCR, one entry per CDR3 protein. The table lists 490,000 or so distinct CDR3 sequences, about 10% of them singletons. The sequences come from PBMCs, collected before TCRalphabeta/CD19-depleted stem cell transplant. Source of these receptors: a child younger than 10 with inherited bone marrow failure, due to receive a stem cell transplant.

This clonotype was detected many times. The CDR3 nucleotides read TGTGCCAGCAGCCACCCATGGGGCGGACCGGCGAACACCGGGGAGCTGTTTTTT. Amino acids: CASSHPWGGPANTGELFF. The chain links TRBV4-2 to TRBJ2-2; possibly TRBD1 for D (5 bases). This CDR3 is 18 amino acids long. Trimming stripped 3 bases from V and 0 bases from J, with 17 bases between. Germline V CDR1 and CDR2: LGHNA, YNFKEQ.

This clonotype came up a few times. J is TRBJ2-4 and V is TRBV27; D unresolved. The CDR3 has 14 residues. Trimming stripped 2 bases from V and 6 bases from J, with 11 bases between. The germline CDR1 and CDR2 sequences are MNHEY and SMNVEV (reference sequence). CDR3 loop: CASSLGASPNIQYF. DNA for the CDR3: TGTGCCAGCAGTTTAGGAGCCAGCCCAAACATTCAGTACTTC.

Many counts were recorded for this clonotype. The J gene is TRBJ1-5, the V gene TRBV19, with D unresolved. In germline, CDR1 is LNHDA, CDR2 SQIVND (reference sequence). V was trimmed by 6 bases and J by 2 bases, leaving 26 bases between them. The CDR3 is 19 residues long. In DNA, the CDR3 is TGTGCCAGTAGGTCCCCTCCCGGGGAAGAAGGGCGAGGCAATCAGCCCCAGCATTTT. Its protein product is CASRSPPGEEGRGNQPQHF.

J is TRBJ2-6 and V is TRBV5-1; 8 nucleotides match TRBD1. J lost 6 bases, V lost 0 bases, and 11 bases had no gene match. CDR3 length: 18 residues. The germline CDR1 and CDR2 sequences are SGHRS and YFSETQ. The CDR3 coding sequence is TGCGCCAGCAGCTTGGTCGGGACAGGATCGTGGGTGGCCAACGTCCTGACTTTC. The encoded protein is CASSLVGTGSWVANVLTF.

The chain combines TRBV27 with TRBJ2-7; tentatively, D is TRBD1 (5 bases). V was pared by 0 bases and J by 3 bases, with 12 bases between. Germline V gene sequence: CDR1 MNHEY, CDR2 SMNVEV (reference sequence). The CDR3 length is 15 residues. CDR3 protein: CASSLSLGAYYEQYF. In DNA form, the CDR3 reads TGTGCCAGCAGTTTATCTTTAGGGGCCTACTACGAGCAGTACTTC.

This clonotype was seen a handful of times. At one end the junction does not follow the germline gene, possibly because of a read error. The chain recombines TRBV20-1 with TRBJ2-1; D remains ambiguous. This CDR3 region has 12 residues. Germline loops: CDR1 DFQATT, CDR2 SNEGSKA (reference sequence). Here the CDR3 DNA reads TGCAGTGCCAGACCACCCCACAAAGAGCAGTTCTTC. The encoded protein is CSARPPHKEQFF.

This clonotype was counted ten times or more. The chain combines TRBV4-2 with TRBJ2-3; maybe TRBD1 (6 bases). The CDR3 length is 14 residues. CDR1 is LGHNA and CDR2 is YNFKEQ in the germline V gene. The V gene lost 4 bases and the J gene lost 3 bases, with 11 bases spanning the gap. The CDR3 here is CASSPQGLTDTQYF. The DNA of the CDR3 is TGTGCCAGCAGCCCCCAGGGGTTGACAGATACGCAGTATTTT.

As for this clonotype: This could be a read error, since a much larger clone is one nucleotide away. The V and J genes are TRBV28 and TRBJ1-2; tentative D call: TRBD1 (5 bases). The CDR3 is 16 residues long. In germline, CDR1 is MDHEN, CDR2 SYDVKM. CDR3 sequence (DNA): TGTGCCGGCAGTTTACTCCCCAGGGTGTATAACTATGGCTACACCTTC. Translating it yields CAGSLLPRVYNYGYTF.

The chain recombines TRBV27 with TRBJ2-1; tentatively, D is TRBD1 or TRBD2 (5 bases each). Germline V CDR1 and CDR2: MNHEY, SMNVEV (reference sequence). The V end was cut by 6 bases, the J end by 1 base, with 16 bases between. This CDR3 has 16 amino acids. The CDR3 is CASRPATGRSYNEQFF. The CDR3 DNA sequence: TGTGCCAGCAGACCTGCCACGGGACGGTCCTACAATGAGCAGTTCTTC.

In this sample, this clonotype turned up many times. The V and J genes are TRBV5-1 and TRBJ2-7; no reliable D call. CDR3 length: 14 residues. Trimming pared 4 bases from V and 3 bases from J, leaving 14 bases between. CDR1 and CDR2 from the germline V gene are SGHRS and YFSETQ. CDR3 amino acids: CASSPGGWGYEQYF. Written as DNA, the CDR3 is TGCGCCAGCAGCCCCGGCGGTTGGGGCTACGAGCAGTACTTC.

This clonotype was counted many times. The CDR3 loop reads CASSLSLTGGANEQFF. The CDR3 DNA reads TGTGCCAGCAGTTTATCCCTCACGGGAGGAGCCAATGAGCAGTTCTTC. The rearrangement links TRBV28 to TRBJ2-1, with 7 bases aligning to TRBD2. The CDR3 covers 16 residues. After removal of 1 base from V and 6 bases from J, the junction contained 9 bases not matched to a gene. Germline lookup yields CDR1 MDHEN and CDR2 SYDVKM.

This clonotype was counted many times. This rearrangement joins TRBV24-1 to TRBJ1-5; 8 bases are shared with TRBD1. The CDR3 is made up of 13 amino acids. The germline V gene encodes CDR1 KGHDR and CDR2 SFDVKD. J was trimmed by 7 bases and V by 4 bases; bases with no gene match: 2. The CDR3 nucleotides are TGTGCCACCAGTGACCGGACAGGGCAGCCCCAGCATTTT. Protein: CATSDRTGQPQHF.

In this sample, this clonotype turned up many times. The chain links TRBV5-1 to TRBJ2-1, with TRBD1 matching 7 bases. The CDR3 has 12 residues. V trimming: 9 bases; J trimming: 5 bases; junction bases outside the gene matches: 5. Germline V gives CDR1 SGHRS, CDR2 YFSETQ. The CDR3 reads CATRQGHNEQFF. CDR3 sequence (DNA): TGCGCCACCCGACAGGGCCACAATGAGCAGTTCTTC.

The chain employs TRBV29-1 and TRBJ2-7; 8 nucleotides match TRBD2. Per the germline V gene, CDR1 is SQVTM and CDR2 is ANQGSEA. J lost 0 bases, V lost 4 bases, and 17 bases had no gene match. The CDR3 is 18 residues long. The chain's CDR3 is CSVVGVGGVAGGSYEQYF. The CDR3 DNA is TGCAGCGTTGTAGGGGTGGGAGGGGTGGCGGGAGGCTCCTACGAGCAGTACTTC.

In this sample, this clonotype turned up many times. The V gene is TRBV18, the J gene TRBJ2-3, with a possible D match to TRBD2 (6 bases). V lost 2 bases and J 2 bases, leaving 11 bases between the germline ends. This CDR3 contains 15 residues. Germline V lookup: CDR1 KGHSH, CDR2 LQKENI. This chain's CDR3 is CASSPRREPTDTQYF. CDR3 coding DNA: TGTGCCAGCTCACCAAGGAGGGAACCCACAGATACGCAGTATTTT.

This clonotype appeared many times. This chain links TRBV29-1 with TRBJ2-2; no reliable D call. Trimming shortened V by 7 bases and J by 1 base, and 10 bases separated the two germline ends. Germline V gene sequence: CDR1 SQVTM, CDR2 ANQGSEA. The CDR3 is 13 residues long. Here the CDR3 reads CSALDGNTGELFF. The CDR3 DNA reads TGCAGCGCCTTAGACGGGAACACCGGGGAGCTGTTTTTT.

This clonotype was seen a handful of times. The gene calls are TRBV7-8 and TRBJ1-5, with D hard to call. The germline V gene has CDR1 SGHVS and CDR2 FQNEAQ. The CDR3 extends over 14 amino acids. V was trimmed by 2 bases and J by 3 bases, leaving 8 bases between them. The CDR3, as DNA: TGTGCCAGCAGCTTACCCGCCCTCAATCAGCCCCAGCATTTT. Translation: CASSLPALNQPQHF.

At least ten counts were recorded for this clonotype. The V and J genes are TRBV13 and TRBJ1-1; 9 bases are shared with TRBD1. Germline V CDR1 and CDR2: PRHDT, FYEKMQ (reference sequence). This CDR3 spans 15 amino acids. The trim removed 5 bases at V and 6 bases at J, leaving 10 bases unmatched. CDR3 sequence (DNA): TGTGCCAGCAGCCCTATGGACAGGGGTTCGGCTGAAGCTTTCTTT. Translated: CASSPMDRGSAEAFF.

Remarks on this clonotype: A read error may explain this, as a much larger clone is one base away. The rearrangement uses TRBV6-6 and TRBJ1-1; D is ambiguous. Germline V gives CDR1 MNHNY, CDR2 SVGAGI (reference sequence). CDR3 size: 13 residues. As DNA, the CDR3 is TGTGCCAGCAGAAGAATGGTAGGGTCTGAAGCTCTCTTT. Its translation is CASRRMVGSEALF.

The sample holds many counts of this clonotype. V gene TRBV7-6 combines with J gene TRBJ2-1; 7 nucleotides line up with TRBD2. This CDR3 is built from 20 residues. With 1 base clipped from V and 0 bases from J, the junction kept 15 bases outside the gene matches. In germline, CDR1 is SGHVS, CDR2 FNYEAQ. CDR3 sequence reads: CASSLVLAETYKSSYNEQFF. CDR3 bases: TGTGCCAGCAGCTTAGTTCTAGCGGAAACATATAAGAGCTCCTACAATGAGCAGTTCTTC.

This clonotype has at least ten counts. The genes are TRBV11-3 and TRBJ2-1; TRBD1 matches 7 bases. The CDR3 length is 14 residues. Germline values: CDR1 SGHNT, CDR2 YENEEA. V gave up 4 bases and J gave up 4 bases; unmatched junction bases: 4. CDR3 loop: CASSSQGQYNEQFF. The CDR3 bases are TGTGCCAGCAGCTCCCAGGGACAGTACAATGAGCAGTTCTTC.